The next 22 T cell receptor beta chains were all read from a single sample in a study of CD8 T cells in ankylosing spondylitis. One entry per CDR3 protein results from TCRdb running MiXCR on the 5' RACE reads. The sample yields just over 300,000 distinct CDR3 sequences, more than 20% seen once. The sample consisted of blood, either unsorted or a sorted T cell fraction (not recorded which). The receptors come from a female donor with ankylosing spondylitis or in good health (not recorded which).

This clonotype was found a few times. At one boundary the junction diverges from the germline segment, which might be a read error. V is TRBV7-7 and J is TRBJ2-2, with 8 bases matching TRBD1. CDR1 and CDR2 (germline): SSHAT, FNYEAQ (reference sequence). This CDR3 region has 16 residues. The CDR3 loop is CASSPRRGDRGGELFF. The CDR3 region has the DNA TGTGCTAGCAGCCCACGCCGGGGAGACAGGGGCGGGGAGCTGTTTTTT.

This clonotype was seen only a few times. The chain couples TRBV6-6 to TRBJ2-7; D is undetermined. V was cut by 8 bases and J by 3 bases, with 11 bases left in between. Germline assignment: CDR1 MNHNY and CDR2 SVGAGI (reference sequence). CDR3 size: 12 residues. The CDR3 DNA reads as TGTGCCAGCGCACCTCGGAGCTACGAGCAGTACTTC. It yields the protein CASAPRSYEQYF.

This clonotype was counted ten times or more. The rearrangement joins TRBV5-1 to TRBJ2-7; 8 bases line up with TRBD2. Germline CDR1 is SGHRS and CDR2 is YFSETQ. There are 15 residues in the CDR3. J lost 0 bases, V lost 4 bases, and 6 bases had no gene match. DNA for the CDR3: TGCGCCAGCAGCCCTTTAGCGGGGATCTCCTACGAGCAGTACTTC. This translates into CASSPLAGISYEQYF. The full variable domain, its missing parts supplied by reference TRBV5-1 and TRBJ2-7, is KAGVTQTPRYLIKTRGQQVTLSCSPISGHRSVSWYQQTPGQGLQFLFEYFSETQRNKGNFPGRFSGRQFSNSRSEMNVSTLELGDSALYLCASSPLAGISYEQYFGPGTRLTVT.

The chain couples TRBV28 to TRBJ1-4, with D possibly being TRBD1 (6 bases). V lost 5 bases and J 7 bases, leaving 14 bases between the germline ends. Germline CDR1 MDHEN, CDR2 SYDVKM. The CDR3 contains 14 residues. As DNA, the CDR3 is TGTGCCAGCAGTCCTCACAGGGATGGTGAAAAACTGTTTTTT. It translates to CASSPHRDGEKLFF.

V usage is TRBV28 and J usage is TRBJ2-3; D possibly corresponds to TRBD2 (6 bases). V shed 2 bases and J shed 1 base, with 10 bases lying between them. CDR3 length: 15 amino acids. Germline CDR1 reads MDHEN; CDR2 reads SYDVKM. As DNA, the CDR3 is TGTGCCAGCAGTTTACCGGGAGTTCGCACAGATACGCAGTATTTT. Amino acid sequence: CASSLPGVRTDTQYF.

This sequence joins TRBV7-6 and TRBJ2-5; D may match TRBD1 or TRBD2 (5 bases each). Trimming pared 5 bases from V and 3 bases from J, leaving 19 bases between. Germline V gene sequence: CDR1 SGHVS, CDR2 FNYEAQ. The CDR3 has 16 amino acids. The DNA for the CDR3 is TGTGCCAGCAGCCCCCTGCGGGCCCAGGGAGAAGAGACCCAGTACTTC. This codes for CASSPLRAQGEETQYF. Variable domain in full (rest from reference TRBV7-6 and TRBJ2-5): GAGVSQSPRYKVTKRGQDVALRCDPISGHVSLYWYRQALGQGPEFLTYFNYEAQQDKSGLPNDRFSAERPEGSISTLTIQRTEQRDSAMYRCASSPLRAQGEETQYFGPGTRLLVL.

The chain recombines TRBV29-1 with TRBJ2-2; D might be TRBD2 (6 bases). Trimming removed 7 bases from V and 0 bases from J, with 9 bases in between. This CDR3 is 13 amino acids long. CDR1 is SQVTM, CDR2 ANQGSEA, per germline. CDR3 nucleotide sequence: TGCAGCGGCCGACTAGCGAACACCGGGGAGCTGTTTTTT. This encodes CSGRLANTGELFF.

This clonotype was seen ten or more times. The genes are TRBV20-1 and TRBJ1-1, with D unclear. The CDR3 length is 13 residues. V was trimmed by 0 bases and J by 0 bases, leaving 5 bases between them. Germline V gene lookup returns CDR1 DFQATT and CDR2 SNEGSKA (reference sequence). The CDR3 DNA follows: TGCAGTGCTAGAGATCGTCTGAACACTGAAGCTTTCTTT. This codes for CSARDRLNTEAFF.

This sequence joins TRBV27 and TRBJ1-4; 8 bases agree with TRBD1. In germline, CDR1 is MNHEY, CDR2 SMNVEV (reference sequence). The J segment lost 5 bases and the V segment lost 7 bases, leaving 6 bases of the junction unmatched. This CDR3 is built from 14 residues. The DNA of the CDR3 is TGTGCCAGCACCTCGGACAGGGAAAATGAAAAACTGTTTTTT. Amino acid sequence: CASTSDRENEKLFF.

This clonotype was recorded many times. This sequence joins TRBV20-1 and TRBJ2-3; no definite D call. Trimming took 5 bases from V and 1 from J, leaving 10 bases between them. The germline CDR1 and CDR2 sequences are DFQATT and SNEGSKA (reference sequence). The CDR3 is made up of 13 amino acids. In nucleotides, the CDR3 is TGCAGTGCTGGCCTAGGAGGCACAGATACGCAGTATTTT. This codes for CSAGLGGTDTQYF.

The V and J genes are TRBV20-1 and TRBJ2-1, with TRBD2 matching 8 bases. V dropped 5 bases and J dropped 3; count of bases not matched to a gene: 6. Germline V CDR1 and CDR2: DFQATT, SNEGSKA (reference sequence). The CDR3 has 14 amino acids. The CDR3 DNA reads TGCAGTGCTCCCGGGACTAGTTACTACAATGAGCAGTTCTTC. This codes for CSAPGTSYYNEQFF.

This chain joins TRBV9 and TRBJ2-1, with unresolved D. Germline V CDR1 and CDR2: SGDLS, YYNGEE. The CDR3 is 14 amino acids. V was pared by 4 bases and J by 1 base, with 9 bases between. CDR3 loop: CASSPRLSYNEQFF. CDR3 nucleotide sequence: TGTGCCAGCAGCCCCCGGCTATCCTACAATGAGCAGTTCTTC.

This clonotype has ten or more counts. The J gene is TRBJ1-2, the V gene TRBV20-1; D is undetermined. The V end was cut by 2 bases, the J end by 4 bases, with 5 bases between. The CDR3 loop spans 11 amino acids. Germline V gene data show CDR1 as DFQATT and CDR2 as SNEGSKA (reference sequence). The CDR3 here is CSARKGYGYTF. In nucleotides, the CDR3 is TGCAGTGCTAGAAAGGGCTATGGCTACACCTTC.

Ten or more counts support this clonotype. This chain links TRBV29-1 with TRBJ2-1; weak D call: TRBD1 (6 bases). V was cut by 7 bases and J by 7 bases, with 17 bases left in between. The germline gives CDR1 SQVTM, CDR2 ANQGSEA. The CDR3 spans 13 residues. The CDR3 bases are TGCAGCGCTACGTCAGGGGCGAGAAATGAGCAGTTCTTC. Translation: CSATSGARNEQFF.

This chain uses TRBV5-1 with TRBJ2-3, with a weak D call TRBD2 (5 bases). Germline V gives CDR1 SGHRS, CDR2 YFSETQ. Trimming left V 0 bases short and J 3 bases short, with 11 bases between. This CDR3 spans 15 amino acids. DNA of the CDR3: TGCGCCAGCAGCTTGGATTCGAGCGGTACAGATACGCAGTATTTT. It is translated as CASSLDSSGTDTQYF.

The gene calls are TRBV19 and TRBJ2-5; D call uncertain. This CDR3 contains 13 residues. Trimming cost V 2 bases and J 5 bases, with 9 bases left between them. From germline, CDR1 is LNHDA and CDR2 SQIVND (reference sequence). The CDR3 DNA is TGTGCCAGTAGTATAATCGGTTGGGAGACCCAGTACTTC. This encodes CASSIIGWETQYF. Full variable domain (remainder filled in from reference TRBV19 and TRBJ2-5): DGGITQSPKYLFRKEGQNVTLSCEQNLNHDAMYWYRQDPGQGLRLIYYSQIVNDFQKGDIAEGYSVSREKKESFPLTVTSAQKNPTAFYLCASSIIGWETQYFGPGTRLLVL.

The rearrangement links TRBV6-5 to TRBJ2-7, with D maybe TRBD2 (6 bases). V was clipped by 2 bases and J by 1 base, with 15 bases between them. The CDR3 has 16 residues. Germline assignment: CDR1 MNHEY and CDR2 SVGAGI. The CDR3 region is CASSYLRIAESYEQYF. CDR3 coding DNA: TGTGCCAGCAGTTACCTCAGGATAGCGGAGTCCTACGAGCAGTACTTC.

This chain links TRBV7-2 with TRBJ1-1, with TRBD1 as a possible D gene (6 bases). The V end lost 5 bases, the J end lost 3 bases, and 16 bases lay between the germline ends. The CDR3 extends over 15 amino acids. Germline V lookup: CDR1 SGHTA, CDR2 FQGNSA. CDR3 amino acids: CASSRALAGDTEAFF. The CDR3 bases are TGTGCCAGCAGCCGTGCTTTGGCAGGGGACACTGAAGCTTTCTTT.

The chain is built from TRBV11-3 and TRBJ2-3; D not resolved. CDR3 size: 14 residues. Germline assignment: CDR1 SGHNT and CDR2 YENEEA. Deletions cut 1 base from V and 6 bases from J, with 11 bases between. This CDR3 is CASSLGSAFDTQYF. The CDR3 bases are TGTGCCAGCAGCTTAGGTTCGGCCTTTGATACGCAGTATTTT. Full variable domain (rest looked up from reference TRBV11-3 and TRBJ2-3): EAGVVQSPRYKIIEKKQPVAFWCNPISGHNTLYWYLQNLGQGPELLIRYENEEAVDDSQLPKDRFSAERLKGVDSTLKIQPAELGDSAVYLCASSLGSAFDTQYFGPGTRLTVL.

This clonotype showed up just a few times. The rearrangement links TRBV20-1 to TRBJ1-1; D is perhaps TRBD1 (6 bases). The CDR3 consists of 12 residues. Germline loops: CDR1 DFQATT, CDR2 SNEGSKA (reference sequence). The CDR3 DNA reads as TGCATTTACGGGGGCTTTGGCACTGAAGCTTTCTTT. Translated, it gives CIYGGFGTEAFF.

This clonotype was detected only a few times. This chain connects TRBV20-1 to TRBJ2-5, with unresolved D. The germline V gene encodes CDR1 DFQATT and CDR2 SNEGSKA (reference sequence). The V end lost 5 bases, the J end lost 5 bases, and 12 bases lay between the germline ends. The CDR3 covers 12 residues. The CDR3 reads CSAALDPETQYF. The CDR3 nucleotides read TGCAGTGCTGCCCTAGACCCGGAGACCCAGTACTTC.

The CDR3 here is CASRDTGTADYEQYF. The CDR3 DNA is TGTGCCAGTAGGGATACCGGGACGGCTGACTACGAGCAGTACTTC. The chain employs TRBV19 and TRBJ2-7; TRBD1 or TRBD2 may be the D gene (5 bases each). The CDR3 runs to 15 residues. Trimming shortened V by 6 bases and J by 3 bases, and 18 bases separated the two germline ends. Germline assignment: CDR1 LNHDA and CDR2 SQIVND (reference sequence).